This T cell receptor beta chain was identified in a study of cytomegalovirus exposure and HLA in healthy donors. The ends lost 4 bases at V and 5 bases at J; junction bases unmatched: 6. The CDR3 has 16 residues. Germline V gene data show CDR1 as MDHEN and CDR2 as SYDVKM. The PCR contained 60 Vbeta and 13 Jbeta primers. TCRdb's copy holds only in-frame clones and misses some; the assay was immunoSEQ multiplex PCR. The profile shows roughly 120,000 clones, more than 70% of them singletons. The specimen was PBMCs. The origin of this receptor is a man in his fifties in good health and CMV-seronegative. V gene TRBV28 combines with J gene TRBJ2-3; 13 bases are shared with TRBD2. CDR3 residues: CASSWQLAGGGDTQYF. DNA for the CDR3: TGTGCCAGCAGTTGGCAACTAGCGGGAGGGGGAGATACGCAGTATTTT.